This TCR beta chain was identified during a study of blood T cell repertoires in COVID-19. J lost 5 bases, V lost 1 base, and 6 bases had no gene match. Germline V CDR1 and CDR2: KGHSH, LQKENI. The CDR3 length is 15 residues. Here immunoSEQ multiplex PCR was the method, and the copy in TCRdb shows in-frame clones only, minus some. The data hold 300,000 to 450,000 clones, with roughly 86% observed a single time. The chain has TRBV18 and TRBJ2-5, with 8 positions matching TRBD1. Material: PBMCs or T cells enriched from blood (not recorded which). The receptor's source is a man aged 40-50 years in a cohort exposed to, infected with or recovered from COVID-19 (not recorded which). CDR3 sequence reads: CASSPQPGGGETQYF. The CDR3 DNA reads TGTGCCAGCTCACCACAACCAGGGGGCGGTGAGACCCAGTACTTC.